The text below deals with one T cell receptor (beta chain). CDR1 MNHNS and CDR2 SASEGT come from the germline V gene. V shed 2 bases and J 8 bases; nucleotides not matched to a gene: 16. The CDR3 totals 18 residues. Some clones are missing from TCRdb's copy, which holds only in-frame ones; the method was immunoSEQ multiplex PCR. The sample has tens of thousands of clones; around four fifths are singletons. These data are taken from a study of T cell changes during pregnancy in multiple sclerosis. The sequence derives from a female donor with multiple sclerosis, enrolled in a pregnancy study. This specimen consisted of CD4+ T cells from peripheral blood mononuclear cells, obtained before pregnancy. The chain uses TRBV6-1 and TRBJ2-1; 9 bases are a match to TRBD2. The CDR3 reads CASSELGGGAGGGDEQFF. CDR3 nucleotides: TGTGCCAGCAGTGAATTGGGAGGGGGAGCGGGAGGAGGAGATGAGCAGTTCTTC.